The sequence of this T cell receptor beta chain was determined in a study of T cell repertoires in cytomegalovirus infection. Study in general: Recently described HLA-C-restricted plus well-studied HLA-B-restricted CMV epitopes were used. Whole-study findings and limits: People with CMV and the relevant HLA were identified by cumulative public TCR beta family frequency.

This clonotype was seen more than once but under ten times. Its antigen is as yet unknown. Germline trimming cut 5 bases from V and 0 bases from J; bases unmatched to any gene: 6. The CDR3 loop spans 17 amino acids. Germline CDR1 SGHAT, CDR2 FQNNGV. MiXCR, run by TCRdb on the reads, gives a single entry per CDR3 protein. Altogether approximately 1,000,000 distinct CDR3 sequences are present, 30% to 40% being singletons, with the ten largest covering over 10%. The clonotype originates from a human donor in good health (CMV status not recorded). Some clones in this sample may be carry-over from other donors' samples. The sequences come from cultured CD8+ T cells from PBMCs, collected from culture after CMV antigen stimulation. The chain uses TRBV11-2 and TRBJ2-3; TRBD1 matches at 12 bases. The CDR3 bases are TGTGCCAGCAGCGTCCGGGACAGGGGGCGAAGCACAGATACGCAGTATTTT. Protein product: CASSVRDRGRSTDTQYF.